Listed below are T cell receptor beta chains from one sample, sequenced in a study of blood T cell repertoires in COVID-19. Generated by immunoSEQ multiplex PCR, the TCRdb table keeps only in-frame clones and is missing some. The sample includes tens of thousands of clones, more than 70% of them seen just once. Sequenced: peripheral blood. These receptors came from a man aged 50 to 60 with active COVID-19. Both conserved end residues are part of each CDR3. Each record gives: V gene, clone size, J gene, D gene, CDR3 protein, CDR3 DNA. A D gene is named only where the DNA matches it firmly. Clone size is stated in some rows and not others, as once, few, many or a class when expanded.

V: TRBV5-4; size: NA; J: TRBJ2-7; D: TRBD2; CDR3: CASSWRTSREYF; DNA: TGTGCCAGCAGCTGGCGGACTAGCCGGGAGTACTTC
V: TRBV12-3/TRBV12-4; size: NA; J: TRBJ1-1; D: NA; CDR3: CASSFGTHLEAFF; DNA: TGTGCCAGCAGTTTTGGGACACACCTTGAAGCTTTCTTT
V: TRBV6-2/TRBV6-3; size: once; J: TRBJ2-2; D: TRBD2; CDR3: CASSYGRGQANTGELFF; DNA: TGTGCCAGCAGTTACGGGAGGGGTCAAGCGAACACCGGGGAGCTGTTTTTT
V: TRBV7-9; size: NA; J: TRBJ1-1; D: NA; CDR3: CASSSSGAGAFAEAFF; DNA: TGTGCCAGCAGCTCCTCCGGGGCGGGGGCTTTCGCTGAAGCTTTCTTT
V: TRBV19; size: NA; J: TRBJ2-4; D: NA; CDR3: CASSMGRPGNIQYF; DNA: TGTGCCAGTAGTATGGGTCGGCCGGGAAACATTCAGTACTTC
V: TRBV10-1; size: NA; J: TRBJ2-3; D: NA; CDR3: CASSKGQTTDTQYF; DNA: TGCGCCAGCAGTAAAGGACAGACCACAGATACGCAGTATTTT
V: TRBV3-1/TRBV3-2; size: NA; J: TRBJ2-7; D: NA; CDR3: CASSQGHRSLGEQYF; DNA: TGTGCCAGCAGCCAAGGGCACAGATCCCTCGGCGAGCAGTACTTC
V: TRBV18; size: NA; J: TRBJ2-5; D: TRBD2; CDR3: CASSLTSGSLRVTETQYF; DNA: TGTGCCAGCTCACTAACTAGCGGGAGCCTTAGGGTCACAGAGACCCAGTACTTC
V: TRBV11-2; size: NA; J: TRBJ2-2; D: NA; CDR3: CASIKDRNTGELFF; DNA: TGTGCCAGCATAAAAGACAGGAACACCGGGGAGCTGTTTTTT
V: TRBV5-1; size: NA; J: TRBJ2-2; D: NA; CDR3: CASSLSTRPGGTGELFF; DNA: TGCGCCAGCAGCTTAAGTACTAGACCTGGGGGGACCGGGGAGCTGTTTTTT
V: TRBV4-1; size: few; J: TRBJ2-1; D: NA; CDR3: CASSSGVSSYNEQFF; DNA: TGCGCCAGCAGCTCCGGTGTAAGCTCCTACAATGAGCAGTTCTTC
V: TRBV7-9; size: NA; J: TRBJ2-7; D: NA; CDR3: CASSLVVGGEQYF; DNA: TGTGCCAGCAGCTTAGTAGTAGGGGGCGAGCAGTACTTC
V: TRBV12-3/TRBV12-4; size: NA; J: TRBJ2-1; D: NA; CDR3: CASSLRYEQFF; DNA: TGTGCCAGCAGTTTACGGTATGAGCAGTTCTTC
V: TRBV4-1; size: NA; J: TRBJ2-3; D: NA; CDR3: CASSLVGQADTQYF; DNA: TGCGCCAGCAGCCTCGTGGGCCAGGCAGATACGCAGTATTTT
V: TRBV4-2; size: NA; J: TRBJ2-3; D: TRBD2; CDR3: CASSQGSGGGTDTQYF; DNA: TGTGCCAGCAGCCAAGGCAGCGGGGGGGGCACAGATACGCAGTATTTT
V: TRBV2; size: NA; J: TRBJ1-5; D: NA; CDR3: CASSDDTVSQPQHF; DNA: TGTGCCAGCAGTGACGACACAGTGAGTCAGCCCCAGCATTTT
V: TRBV6-1; size: NA; J: TRBJ2-3; D: NA; CDR3: CASSENSGGGVTDTQYF; DNA: TGTGCCAGCAGTGAAAACTCTGGAGGCGGGGTGACAGATACGCAGTATTTT
V: TRBV5-4; size: NA; J: TRBJ2-5; D: TRBD2; CDR3: CASSLVGSGGQETQYF; DNA: TGTGCCAGCAGCTTGGTTGGTAGCGGGGGCCAAGAGACCCAGTACTTC
V: TRBV27; size: NA; J: TRBJ2-5; D: NA; CDR3: CASSLGETQYF; DNA: TGTGCCAGCAGTCTCGGGGAGACCCAGTACTTC
V: TRBV5-6; size: NA; J: TRBJ1-3; D: TRBD1; CDR3: CASSRSGGSGNTIYF; DNA: TGTGCCAGCAGCCGATCAGGGGGCTCTGGAAACACCATATATTTT
V: TRBV3-1/TRBV3-2; size: NA; J: TRBJ2-1; D: NA; CDR3: CASSQEVPGNEQFF; DNA: TGTGCCAGCAGCCAAGAGGTCCCGGGGAATGAGCAGTTCTTC
V: TRBV6-5; size: NA; J: TRBJ2-2; D: NA; CDR3: CASSYYPGANTGELFF; DNA: TGTGCCAGCAGTTACTACCCGGGAGCAAACACCGGGGAGCTGTTTTTT
V: TRBV2; size: NA; J: TRBJ2-5; D: TRBD1; CDR3: CASSVNRGLETQYF; DNA: TGTGCCAGCAGTGTTAACAGGGGCCTAGAGACCCAGTACTTC
V: TRBV4-1; size: NA; J: TRBJ2-1; D: NA; CDR3: CASSHRGDTYNEQFF; DNA: TGCGCCAGCAGCCACAGGGGCGACACCTACAATGAGCAGTTCTTC
V: TRBV3-1/TRBV3-2; size: NA; J: TRBJ1-1; D: NA; CDR3: CASSQVAGNTEAFF; DNA: TGTGCCAGCAGCCAAGTAGCGGGGAACACTGAAGCTTTCTTT
V: TRBV3-1/TRBV3-2; size: NA; J: TRBJ2-2; D: NA; CDR3: CASSQAFRGTGELFF; DNA: TGTGCCAGCAGCCAAGCCTTCCGGGGTACCGGGGAGCTGTTTTTT
V: TRBV14; size: NA; J: TRBJ1-1; D: NA; CDR3: CASSQDGRPLEAFF; DNA: TGTGCCAGCAGCCAAGATGGGAGGCCCCTTGAAGCTTTCTTT